The 13 T cell receptor beta chains presented below share a single source sample, sequenced in a study of persistence of HIV-infected CD4 T cells. The antigens these receptors bind are not known. An overlapping HIV-1 Gag peptide pool stimulated these cells at about 0.9 ug/peptide/mL. Responding CD4+ T cells were sorted by upregulation of both CD40 ligand and CD69. The immunoSEQ assay was version 4, run in survey mode. The data were produced by immunoSEQ multiplex PCR, yet TCRdb's version contains in-frame clones alone and is incomplete. The sample records around 24,000 clones, approximately 79% being singletons. The sequencing here drew on CD4+ T cells sorted from PBMCs after approximately 20-hour stimulation, taken from a patient who received antiretroviral therapy. The origin of the receptors is an adult man with HIV who was CMV-seropositive.

The table lists this clone with a few counts. The chain employs TRBV10-3 and TRBJ2-7; D perhaps matches TRBD1 (6 bases). The germline V and J ends were trimmed by 9 bases and 1 base, with 16 bases remaining between them. This CDR3 is built from 14 residues. Germline CDR1 and CDR2: ENHRY and SYGVKD. The DNA of the CDR3 is TGTGCCATAGCCGGGACAAGAAATTCCTACGAGCAGTACTTC. Translating gives CAIAGTRNSYEQYF.

This clone has only one observation. The chain combines TRBV27 with TRBJ2-5, with TRBD1 matching 7 bases. CDR3 length equals 13 residues. The ends lost 5 bases at V and 7 bases at J; junction bases unmatched: 7. CDR1 and CDR2 (germline): MNHEY, SMNVEV (reference sequence). This CDR3 reads CASSLGQQGTQYF. DNA for the CDR3: TGTGCCAGCAGTCTGGGACAGCAGGGGACCCAGTACTTC.

The V gene is TRBV30, the J gene TRBJ1-1; D is ambiguous. The CDR3 covers 13 residues. Trimming took off 4 bases at V and 6 bases at J, with 15 bases between the two ends. Germline values: CDR1 GTSNPN, CDR2 SVGIG (reference sequence). The CDR3, as DNA: TGTGCCTGGAAAGGATTTGGGAGAGCTGAAGCTTTCTTT. This sequence encodes CAWKGFGRAEAFF.

The rearrangement links TRBV2 to TRBJ1-4, with 8 nucleotides matching TRBD1. V shed 6 bases, J shed 4 bases, and the junction held 4 bases outside the gene matches. Looked up from germline, CDR1 is SNHLY and CDR2 is FYNNEI. This CDR3 comprises 14 residues. The CDR3 loop is CASRSGGGNEKLFF. The DNA of the CDR3 is TGTGCCAGCAGGTCAGGGGGCGGTAATGAAAAACTGTTTTTT.

The chain combines TRBV6-4 with TRBJ1-4; D remains ambiguous. Trimming shortened V by 5 bases and J by 5 bases, and 15 bases separated the two germline ends. Germline V CDR1 and CDR2: MRHNA, SNTAGT. The length of the CDR3 is 15 residues. The CDR3 DNA sequence: TGTGCCAGCAGTCCCCGGGCAGCGGAGAATGAAAAACTGTTTTTT. It translates to CASSPRAAENEKLFF.

The gene calls are TRBV2 and TRBJ1-1; D remains ambiguous. This CDR3 has 12 residues. The V gene's germline CDR1 is SNHLY and CDR2 FYNNEI. The germline V and J ends were trimmed by 7 bases and 0 bases, with 6 bases remaining between them. The CDR3 region has the DNA TGTGCCAGCATCCTGCTGAACACTGAAGCTTTCTTT. It codes for CASILLNTEAFF.

CDR3 sequence reads: CASSPDSKETQYF. CDR3 nucleotide sequence: TGTGCCAGCTCACCAGACAGCAAAGAGACCCAGTACTTC. The chain recombines TRBV18 with TRBJ2-5; D is possibly TRBD1 (5 bases). The ends were cut back, 2 bases at V and 3 bases at J, with 7 bases in the middle. The germline V gene encodes CDR1 KGHSH and CDR2 LQKENI. The CDR3 is 13 residues long.

The genes are TRBV28 and TRBJ1-2; tentative D call: TRBD1 (6 bases). Trimming left V 6 bases short and J 5 bases short, with 13 bases between. CDR3 length: 13 amino acids. Germline V gene lookup returns CDR1 MDHEN and CDR2 SYDVKM. CDR3 sequence: CASSTTGLYGYTF. Here the CDR3 DNA reads TGTGCCAGCAGCACTACAGGGTTGTATGGCTACACCTTC.

The chain has TRBV28 and TRBJ1-6; weak D call: TRBD1 (6 bases). Trimming stripped 3 bases from V and 4 bases from J, with 7 bases between. Germline V gene sequence: CDR1 MDHEN, CDR2 SYDVKM. The CDR3 is 14 residues long. CDR3 sequence (DNA): TGTGCCAGCAGTTTCGGACAGTATAATTCACCCCTCCACTTT. Translation: CASSFGQYNSPLHF.

The CDR3 bases are TGTGCCAGCTCCGCGCTTGGGACTTCCTCCAGCACAGATACGCAGTATTTT. Translating it yields CASSALGTSSSTDTQYF. The J gene is TRBJ2-3, the V gene TRBV18; possibly TRBD2 for D (6 bases). Between the trimmed V and J ends, which lost 6 bases and 0 bases, there was a span of 19 bases. This CDR3 region has 17 residues. From germline, CDR1 is KGHSH and CDR2 LQKENI.

The CDR3 loop is CASSESLSRDYGYTF. In nucleotides, the CDR3 is TGCGCCAGCAGTGAGTCGTTGAGCAGGGACTATGGCTACACCTTC. The chain has TRBV10-1 and TRBJ1-2; weak D call: TRBD1 (5 bases). This CDR3 is 15 amino acids long. The V gene's germline CDR1 is WNHNN and CDR2 SYGVQD (reference sequence). V gave up 0 bases and J gave up 3 bases, with 11 bases separating them.

The chain combines TRBV7-2 with TRBJ2-7, with D possibly TRBD2 on 6 matching bases. This CDR3 comprises 13 residues. The V gene's germline CDR1 is SGHTA and CDR2 FQGNSA. Trimming took off 3 bases at V and 6 bases at J, with 12 bases between the two ends. The CDR3: CASSFRRESEQYF. The CDR3 DNA reads TGTGCCAGCAGCTTTAGGAGGGAGTCCGAGCAGTACTTC.

V is TRBV21-1 and J is TRBJ1-5; the table gives TRBD1 as D, unverified against the DNA. TRBV21-1 corresponds to a pseudogene. The CDR3 has 16 amino acids. The CDR3 nucleotides read TGTGCCAGCAGCAAACCCCAGGGTTTGGGCAATCAGCCCCAGCATTTT. Its protein is CASSKPQGLGNQPQHF.